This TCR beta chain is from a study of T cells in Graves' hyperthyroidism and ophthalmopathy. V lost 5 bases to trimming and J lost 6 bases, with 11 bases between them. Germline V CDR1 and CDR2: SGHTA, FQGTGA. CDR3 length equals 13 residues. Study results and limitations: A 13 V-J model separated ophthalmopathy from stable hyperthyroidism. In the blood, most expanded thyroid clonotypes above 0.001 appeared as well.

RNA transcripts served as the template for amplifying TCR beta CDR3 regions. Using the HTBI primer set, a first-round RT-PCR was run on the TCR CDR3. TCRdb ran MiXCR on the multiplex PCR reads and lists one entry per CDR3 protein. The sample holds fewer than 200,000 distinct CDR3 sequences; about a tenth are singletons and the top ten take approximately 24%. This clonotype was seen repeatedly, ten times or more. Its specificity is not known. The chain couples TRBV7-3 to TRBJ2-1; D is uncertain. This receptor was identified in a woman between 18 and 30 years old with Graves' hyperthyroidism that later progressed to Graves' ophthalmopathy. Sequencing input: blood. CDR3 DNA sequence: TGTGCCAGCAGCACCACGACTCTCAATGAGCAGTTCTTC. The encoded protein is CASSTTTLNEQFF. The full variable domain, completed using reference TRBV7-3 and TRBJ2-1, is GAGVSQTPSNKVTEKGKYVELRCDPISGHTALYWYRQSLGQGPEFLIYFQGTGAADDSGLPNDRFFAVRPEGSVSTLKIQRTERGDSAVYLCASSTTTLNEQFFGPGTRLTVL.